This passage covers 10 T cell receptor beta chains from one sample sequenced in a study of blood T cell repertoires in COVID-19. Sequencing was performed with immunoSEQ multiplex PCR; in TCRdb, only in-frame clones are kept and a portion is missing. Among about 160,000 clones, over 65% were seen once, and the ten largest hold roughly 2%. The sequencing sample was made of peripheral blood. The receptors come from an older man with acute or convalescent COVID-19.

This clone was recorded a few times. The rearrangement links TRBV7-2 to TRBJ2-2, with a possible D match to TRBD2 (5 bases). Trimming removed 5 bases from V and 7 bases from J, with 14 bases in between. The germline V gene encodes CDR1 SGHTA and CDR2 FQGNSA. This CDR3 has 14 residues. This CDR3 is CASSIPSRVGELFF. Here the CDR3 DNA reads TGTGCCAGCAGCATCCCCTCGAGGGTCGGGGAGCTGTTTTTT.

In its sample, this clone was seen a few times. The CDR3 nucleotides are TGCAGCTCCTTCACCGCGAGTATCCAGTACTTC. Amino acid sequence: CSSFTASIQYF. The chain is built from TRBV29-1 and TRBJ2-5; D uncertain. The CDR3 spans 11 residues. Germline-derived CDR1 and CDR2 are SQVTM and ANQGSEA. V was trimmed by 8 bases and J by 10 bases, leaving 17 bases between them.

The chain has TRBV5-1 and TRBJ1-6, with 8 nucleotides matching TRBD1. CDR1 SGHRS and CDR2 YFSETQ come from the germline V gene. The ends lost 7 bases at V and 4 bases at J; junction bases unmatched: 10. CDR3 length: 16 amino acids. CDR3 loop: CASSSGGPSYNSPLHF. The CDR3 nucleotides are TGCGCCAGCTCATCAGGGGGCCCCTCTTATAATTCACCCCTCCACTTT.

The rearrangement uses TRBV15 and TRBJ2-5; 8 nucleotides match TRBD2. Germline V gene sequence: CDR1 LNHNV, CDR2 YYDKDF (reference sequence). The CDR3 spans 16 residues. With V trimmed by 5 bases and J by 1 base, 9 bases remained unmatched. In DNA, the CDR3 is TGTGCCACCAGCGCAAGATTAGCGGGGAGCCAAGAGACCCAGTACTTC. It encodes CATSARLAGSQETQYF.

V and J are TRBV9 and TRBJ2-7; 8 bases fit TRBD2. Per the germline V gene, CDR1 is SGDLS and CDR2 is YYNGEE. This CDR3 has 15 residues. Unmatched junction bases numbered 5, after V lost 1 base and J lost 2 bases. CDR3 in DNA: TGTGCCAGCAGCGTAATGAGCGGGGGAACCTACGAGCAGTACTTC. Protein: CASSVMSGGTYEQYF.

The V call is TRBV28, the J call TRBJ2-1; 10 bases match TRBD1. Germline CDR1 and CDR2: MDHEN and SYDVKM. The V segment lost 2 bases and the J segment 9 bases; nucleotides outside the gene matches: 7. The CDR3 extends over 15 amino acids. In DNA, the CDR3 is TGTGCCAGCAGTTTACTCGGGACAGGGGAAACTGAGCAGTTCTTC. It specifies CASSLLGTGETEQFF.

The V call is TRBV6-1, the J call TRBJ2-5; 7 bases are a match to TRBD2. V lost 2 bases to trimming and J lost 1 base; unmatched junction nucleotides: 10. The V gene's germline CDR1 is MNHNS and CDR2 SASEGT. CDR3 length: 17 amino acids. CDR3 bases: TGTGCCAGCAGTGAATGGGGGGGGAGGGCTGCCCAAGAGACCCAGTACTTC. This gives the protein CASSEWGGRAAQETQYF.

This clone was picked up a small number of times. In the same sample, other DNA sequences code for this CDR3. This chain connects TRBV15 to TRBJ2-3; TRBD2 might be the D (6 bases). In germline, CDR1 is LNHNV, CDR2 YYDKDF (reference sequence). CDR3 length equals 15 residues. V was trimmed by 1 base and J by 4 bases, leaving 12 bases between them. The CDR3 sequence: CATSRVTGVPDTQYF. Here the CDR3 DNA reads TGTGCCACCAGCAGAGTGACGGGAGTACCAGATACGCAGTATTTT.

This clone was detected once. V usage is TRBV28 and J usage is TRBJ1-1; D not resolved. V was pared by 6 bases and J by 5 bases, with 13 bases between. This CDR3 has 13 residues. Germline assignment: CDR1 MDHEN and CDR2 SYDVKM. The CDR3 nucleotides read TGTGCCAGCAGCGGAAGCGGACGGACTGAAGCTTTCTTT. It yields the protein CASSGSGRTEAFF.

The chain couples TRBV7-9 to TRBJ1-3, with 7 nucleotides matching TRBD1. Unmatched junction bases numbered 2, after V lost 3 bases and J lost 0 bases. The germline CDR1 and CDR2 sequences are SEHNR and FQNEAQ (reference sequence). The CDR3 spans 15 residues. The CDR3 DNA reads as TGTGCCAGCAGCTTGGGACAGCCCTCTGGAAACACCATATATTTT. Translating it yields CASSLGQPSGNTIYF.